This record concerns one T cell receptor (beta chain) sequence. Authors' processing steps: Nucleated cell counts were estimated from reference gene primer amplification. Using immunoSEQ multiplex PCR, the repertoire was profiled, and TCRdb retains in-frame clones only, with some absent. That table gives V, J and clone size, and the DNA gave D and trimming. The sample carries roughly 87,000 clones, around 88% recorded once. These data originate in a study of blood T cell repertoires in COVID-19. Study background: Acute and convalescent COVID-19 specimens originated in the United States, Italy and Spain. PBMCs, B-cell-depleted T cells, or T cells provided the cDNA or gDNA that made up the material.

After removal of 6 bases from V and 4 bases from J, the junction contained 0 bases not matched to a gene. The CDR3 runs 14 residues. From germline, CDR1 is SEHNR and CDR2 FQNEAQ (reference sequence). The chain carries TRBV7-9 and TRBJ2-2; 12 bases agree with TRBD2. This receptor was identified in a man in his 60s with acute or convalescent COVID-19. The sequenced material came from peripheral blood. This chain's CDR3 is CASRTSGSTGELFF. Here the CDR3 DNA reads TGTGCCAGCAGGACTAGCGGGAGCACCGGGGAGCTGTTTTTT.